Listed here is a single T cell receptor (beta chain). Here immunoSEQ multiplex PCR was the method, and the copy in TCRdb shows in-frame clones only, minus some. Of about 64,000 clones in the sample, about 95% were seen once. The data stem from a study of cytomegalovirus exposure and HLA in healthy donors. Germline CDR1 and CDR2: PRHDT and FYEKMQ (reference sequence). Trimming cost V 6 bases and J 0 bases; bases outside gene matches: 5. This CDR3 contains 15 residues. The sequencing input was PBMCs. The sequence was collected from a woman aged 18-29 years in good health and CMV-seropositive. This chain uses TRBV13 with TRBJ1-5, with 7 bases lining up with TRBD1. CDR3 nucleotides: TGTGCCAGCAGTCAGGGGGGACCTAGCAATCAGCCCCAGCATTTT. Translation: CASSQGGPSNQPQHF.